A single sample gave rise to the 21 T cell receptor beta chains below, sequenced in a study of CD8 T cells in ankylosing spondylitis. In TCRdb, the 5' RACE reads were re-called with MiXCR into one record per CDR3 protein. The table lists some 200,000 distinct CDR3 sequences, roughly 13% of them singletons. The specimen sequenced was blood, either unsorted or a sorted T cell fraction (not recorded which). The receptors come from a male donor with ankylosing spondylitis or in good health (not recorded which).

This clonotype has at least ten counts. This chain links TRBV12-3 or TRBV12-4 with TRBJ1-2; D gene unclear. This CDR3 region has 14 residues. V lost 4 bases and J lost 4, with 13 bases in between. The DNA for the CDR3 is TGTGCCAGCAGTTGGGGAGGTGTCGGCTATGGCTACACCTTC. Translating it yields CASSWGGVGYGYTF.

V usage is TRBV24-1 and J usage is TRBJ2-2; D unresolved. V lost 3 bases and J lost 7, with 8 bases in between. CDR3 length: 13 residues. The germline V gene has CDR1 KGHDR and CDR2 SFDVKD. The CDR3 DNA follows: TGTGCCACCAGTGATAAGGGTTTCGGGGAGCTGTTTTTT. Translation gives CATSDKGFGELFF.

This clonotype was seen many times. This chain uses TRBV7-9 with TRBJ2-1, with D perhaps matching TRBD1 or TRBD2 (5 bases each). Per germline, CDR1 SEHNR and CDR2 FQNEAQ (reference sequence). The V gene lost 4 bases and the J gene lost 8 bases, with 21 bases spanning the gap. The CDR3 is made up of 16 amino acids. CDR3 in DNA: TGTGCCAGCAGCTCCCGGGGACCAACCTCTAGGGATGAGCAGTTCTTC. It translates to CASSSRGPTSRDEQFF.

The CDR3 DNA reads TGTGCCAGCAGAGTCGGTTCGTACAATGAGCAGTTCTTC. It codes for CASRVGSYNEQFF. This chain connects TRBV7-9 to TRBJ2-1; D unclear. Per the germline V gene, CDR1 is SEHNR and CDR2 is FQNEAQ (reference sequence). The CDR3 length is 13 residues. V lost 6 bases and J 4 bases, leaving 10 bases between the germline ends. The whole variable domain, remainder taken from reference TRBV7-9 and TRBJ2-1, is DTGVSQNPRHKITKRGQNVTFRCDPISEHNRLYWYRQTLGQGPEFLTYFQNEAQLEKSRLLSDRFSAERPKGSFSTLEIQRTEQGDSAMYLCASRVGSYNEQFFGPGTRLTVL.

In its sample, this clonotype was seen a few times. The chain is built from TRBV6-5 and TRBJ2-7; 7 bases line up with TRBD1. Germline V gene sequence: CDR1 MNHEY, CDR2 SVGAGI. Trimming took 2 bases from V and 1 from J; bases not matched to a gene: 8. The CDR3 sequence is 16 residues long. The CDR3 DNA reads TGTGCCAGCAGTTACACCCGGGACAGCGTATCCTACGAGCAGTACTTC. Its protein product is CASSYTRDSVSYEQYF.

This clonotype was observed a few times. The V call is TRBV27, the J call TRBJ2-7; TRBD1 aligns across 7 bases. Trimming took 6 bases from V and 6 from J; bases not matched to a gene: 5. This CDR3 is 12 amino acids long. CDR1 is MNHEY and CDR2 is SMNVEV in the germline V gene (reference sequence). CDR3 sequence: CASSMTGFEQYF. The DNA of the CDR3 is TGTGCCAGCAGCATGACAGGGTTCGAGCAGTACTTC.

This clonotype was counted between two and nine times. This chain links TRBV7-6 with TRBJ2-2; no firm D call. The CDR3 spans 14 residues. The V and J ends lost 4 bases and 6 bases respectively, with 12 bases between them. Germline V CDR1 and CDR2: SGHVS, FNYEAQ. The CDR3 here is CASSSVVRPGELFF. DNA of the CDR3: TGTGCCAGCAGCTCGGTGGTCAGGCCCGGGGAGCTGTTTTTT. Based on the CDR3 plus reference TRBV7-6 and TRBJ2-2, the full variable domain is GAGVSQSPRYKVTKRGQDVALRCDPISGHVSLYWYRQALGQGPEFLTYFNYEAQQDKSGLPNDRFSAERPEGSISTLTIQRTEQRDSAMYRCASSSVVRPGELFFGEGSRLTVL.

The sample holds a few counts of this clonotype. The rearrangement uses TRBV14 and TRBJ2-4; D is perhaps TRBD1 (5 bases). Germline assignment: CDR1 SGHDN and CDR2 FVKESK. This CDR3 has 13 residues. The V gene lost 2 bases and the J gene lost 5 bases, with 7 bases spanning the gap. CDR3 DNA: TGTGCCAGCAGCCAATTACAGGAAAACATTCAGTACTTC. It translates to CASSQLQENIQYF.

CDR3 region: CATRGGGEKLFF. The DNA of the CDR3 is TGTGCCACCCGCGGGGGTGGCGAAAAACTGTTTTTT. The chain uses TRBV15 and TRBJ1-4, with D maybe TRBD1 (5 bases). V was cut by 8 bases and J by 8 bases, with 12 bases left in between. The CDR3 totals 12 residues. Germline CDR1 and CDR2: LNHNV and YYDKDF (reference sequence).

This clonotype showed up many times. The DNA for the CDR3 is TGCAGCGTTGATGTTCAGGGGGTCAGGACGCAGTATTTT. This gives the protein CSVDVQGVRTQYF. V usage is TRBV29-1 and J usage is TRBJ2-3, with 7 bases matching TRBD1. The CDR3 is 13 residues long. V lost 3 bases, J lost 9 bases, and 9 bases stayed unmatched. Germline V CDR1 and CDR2: SQVTM, ANQGSEA.

This clonotype was found a few times. The genes are TRBV15 and TRBJ2-2; D may be TRBD2 (5 bases). The CDR3 has 13 amino acids. Trimming removed 3 bases at V and 7 bases at J, with 9 bases between. Germline CDR1 is LNHNV and CDR2 is YYDKDF (reference sequence). This CDR3 is CATSRNGVGELFF. In nucleotides, the CDR3 is TGTGCCACCAGCAGGAACGGGGTCGGGGAGCTGTTTTTT.

On this clonotype itself: The junction and the germline gene differ at one end; a read error may be behind it. This chain uses TRBV4-1 with TRBJ2-7; TRBD2 matches 9 bases. The germline gives CDR1 MGHRA, CDR2 YSYEKL. The CDR3 totals 18 residues. CDR3 bases: TGCGCCAGCAGCCAAGATGGCGGGAGGGCCGGGTTGACCTACGAGCAGTACTTT. It translates to CASSQDGGRAGLTYEQYF.

This clonotype was seen a few times. Written as DNA, the CDR3 is TGCGCCAGCAGCGAAGGACATAGGGAGACCCAGTACTTC. It is translated as CASSEGHRETQYF. The chain recombines TRBV5-1 with TRBJ2-5, with D tentatively TRBD1 (5 bases). This CDR3 is built from 13 residues. Germline lookup yields CDR1 SGHRS and CDR2 YFSETQ. V lost 4 bases, J lost 5 bases, and 12 bases lay in between.

This clonotype was seen only a few times. This chain connects TRBV20-1 to TRBJ2-5; perhaps TRBD2 as D (5 bases). V lost 5 bases to trimming and J lost 5 bases, with 15 bases between them. The CDR3 consists of 13 residues. The germline gives CDR1 DFQATT, CDR2 SNEGSKA (reference sequence). CDR3 sequence reads: CSAQEGQWETQYF. The CDR3 coding sequence is TGCAGTGCTCAAGAGGGCCAGTGGGAGACCCAGTACTTC.

This clonotype was counted only a few times. The V and J genes are TRBV27 and TRBJ1-1; D is undetermined. Trimming shortened V by 8 bases and J by 1 base, and 8 bases separated the two germline ends. CDR3 length: 12 amino acids. CDR1 and CDR2 from the germline V gene are MNHEY and SMNVEV (reference sequence). The CDR3 DNA sequence: TGTGCCAGCCAGACGGGGAACACTGAAGCTTTCTTT. It specifies CASQTGNTEAFF.

The chain joins TRBV6-1 to TRBJ1-2; possibly TRBD1 for D (5 bases). The CDR3 covers 14 residues. V lost 1 base and J 5 bases, leaving 11 bases between the germline ends. Germline lookup yields CDR1 MNHNS and CDR2 SASEGT. This CDR3 reads CASSEGGRVYGYTF. In DNA form, the CDR3 reads TGTGCCAGCAGTGAAGGGGGCAGGGTGTATGGCTACACCTTC.

This clonotype was counted many times. V usage is TRBV27 and J usage is TRBJ2-6, with D perhaps matching TRBD2 (6 bases). V lost 6 bases and J 1 base, leaving 13 bases between the germline ends. Germline V lookup: CDR1 MNHEY, CDR2 SMNVEV (reference sequence). This CDR3 region has 16 residues. CDR3 sequence: CASSSGRMSGANVLTF. The DNA for the CDR3 is TGTGCCAGCAGCTCGGGGAGGATGTCTGGGGCCAACGTCCTGACTTTC.

This clonotype has a handful of counts. The gene calls are TRBV12-3 or TRBV12-4 and TRBJ2-7, with 7 bases that match TRBD2. The CDR3 length is 14 residues. Trimming cost V 3 bases and J 1 base; bases outside gene matches: 3. This CDR3 is CASSLREFSYEQYF. The CDR3 region has the DNA TGTGCCAGCAGTTTGCGGGAGTTTTCCTACGAGCAGTACTTC.

This clonotype was recorded a few times. The rearrangement links TRBV10-3 to TRBJ1-5; D gene ambiguous. The CDR3 is 14 residues long. The germline V and J ends were trimmed by 6 bases and 3 bases, with 12 bases remaining between them. Germline loops: CDR1 ENHRY, CDR2 SYGVKD. CDR3 nucleotide sequence: TGTGCCATCAGGCCCGTGGGCTCCAATCAGCCCCAGCATTTT. The encoded protein is CAIRPVGSNQPQHF.

This chain connects TRBV20-1 to TRBJ2-7; D gene unclear. The CDR3 contains 14 residues. From germline, CDR1 is DFQATT and CDR2 SNEGSKA (reference sequence). The germline V and J ends were trimmed by 0 bases and 3 bases, with 12 bases remaining between them. Here the CDR3 DNA reads TGCAGTGCTAGAGATGCTACCAGCTACTACGAGCAGTACTTC. Residues: CSARDATSYYEQYF.

This clonotype was seen many times. This chain links TRBV10-3 with TRBJ2-7; D not resolved. The germline V gene encodes CDR1 ENHRY and CDR2 SYGVKD. The CDR3 runs 12 residues. V lost 0 bases and J lost 9, with 9 bases in between. CDR3 sequence: CAISESRPRQYF. The DNA of the CDR3 is TGTGCCATCAGTGAGTCGAGACCACGGCAGTACTTC.